A single sample is the source of the 13 T cell receptor beta chains below, sequenced in a study of glioma-infiltrating T cells after dendritic cell vaccination. Time point of the sample: after dendritic cell vaccination, including at tumor progression/relapse. Only in-frame clones appear in the TCRdb table, and some are missing; sequencing was by immunoSEQ multiplex PCR. This table has about 76,000 clones, around 87% appearing once. The material was blood, obtained after dendritic cell vaccination. These receptors were collected from a human donor with glioblastoma.

The chain links TRBV21-1 to TRBJ1-3. TRBV21-1 is noted as a pseudogene. The CDR3 spans 14 residues. In DNA form, the CDR3 reads TGTGCCAGCCCCGGGCGGGAGGCTGGAAACACCATATATTTT. It encodes CASPGREAGNTIYF.

This rearrangement joins TRBV27 to TRBJ2-3; 11 bases fit TRBD2. The germline gives CDR1 MNHEY, CDR2 SMNVEV (reference sequence). V was clipped by 2 bases and J by 5 bases; unmatched bases: 6. This CDR3 contains 16 residues. The CDR3 nucleotides are TGTGCCAGCAGTTTACTAAAACTAGCGGGGGTAGATACGCAGTATTTT. Translating it yields CASSLLKLAGVDTQYF.

V and J are TRBV5-1 and TRBJ1-4, with D unclear. The V gene's germline CDR1 is SGHRS and CDR2 YFSETQ. The CDR3 contains 14 residues. V dropped 5 bases and J dropped 0 bases, with 8 bases sitting between them. The DNA of the CDR3 is TGCGCCAGCAGGGAGGTCGCAACTAATGAAAAACTGTTTTTT. Its protein is CASREVATNEKLFF.

A few counts support this clone. V and J are TRBV5-6 and TRBJ2-7; 13 nucleotides agree with TRBD2. Germline V gene data show CDR1 as SGHDT and CDR2 as YYEEEE. The CDR3 runs to 15 residues. Germline trimming cut 4 bases from V and 5 bases from J; bases unmatched to any gene: 6. The CDR3 reads CASSAGTSGIDEQYF. The DNA for the CDR3 is TGTGCCAGCAGCGCCGGGACTAGCGGGATTGACGAGCAGTACTTC.

The chain combines TRBV7-2 with TRBJ1-6; a weak D match, TRBD1 (6 bases). The CDR3 runs to 16 residues. The ends were cut back, 4 bases at V and 3 bases at J, with 13 bases in the middle. CDR1 SGHTA and CDR2 FQGNSA come from the germline V gene. CDR3 sequence reads: CASSSRQAHYNSPLHF. The DNA for the CDR3 is TGTGCCAGCAGCTCGAGACAGGCGCACTATAATTCACCCCTCCACTTT.

This sequence joins TRBV6-5 and TRBJ2-7, with 12 positions matching TRBD2. This CDR3 is built from 15 residues. Looked up from germline, CDR1 is MNHEY and CDR2 is SVGAGI. V lost 7 bases to trimming and J lost 4 bases; unmatched junction nucleotides: 8. CDR3 sequence: CASTTTSGRSYEQYF. CDR3 sequence (DNA): TGTGCCAGCACCACGACTAGCGGGAGATCTTACGAGCAGTACTTC.

This clone was seen just once. The chain combines TRBV6-1 with TRBJ2-7; perhaps TRBD2 as D (6 bases). The germline V gene has CDR1 MNHNS and CDR2 SASEGT. The CDR3 has 14 amino acids. V was shortened by 2 bases and J by 7 bases, with 15 bases between the two germline ends. The CDR3 loop reads CASSELTGGWEQYF. The CDR3 DNA follows: TGTGCCAGCAGTGAACTCACCGGGGGTTGGGAGCAGTACTTC.

This chain joins TRBV5-1 and TRBJ2-1; a possible D gene is TRBD2 (6 bases). Trimming removed 4 bases at V and 8 bases at J, with 16 bases between. Germline CDR1 is SGHRS and CDR2 is YFSETQ. This CDR3 comprises 14 residues. The CDR3 region has the DNA TGCGCCAGCAGCCCAACCCCCGGGGGTTATGAGCAGTTCTTC. Protein sequence: CASSPTPGGYEQFF.

The chain carries TRBV7-2 and TRBJ2-7, with D tentatively TRBD2 (6 bases). Germline assignment: CDR1 SGHTA and CDR2 FQGNSA. The length of the CDR3 is 14 residues. V shed 1 base and J shed 6 bases, with 13 bases lying between them. CDR3 coding DNA: TGTGCCAGCAGCTTAGTGGGGGGAAGGGGCGAGCAGTACTTC. Translating gives CASSLVGGRGEQYF.

This clone showed up just once. The junction does not match germline at one end; this may be a read error. The chain uses TRBV29-1 and TRBJ1-2, with a possible D match to TRBD1 (5 bases). The CDR3 contains 10 residues. Per the germline V gene, CDR1 is SQVTM and CDR2 is ANQGSEA. The CDR3 protein is CSVWDYGYTF. CDR3 coding DNA: TGCAGCGTGTGGGACTACGGCTACACCTTC.

This chain uses TRBV30 with TRBJ1-5, with D hard to call. The V gene lost 1 base and the J gene lost 0 bases, with 10 bases spanning the gap. CDR3 length: 15 amino acids. Germline assignment: CDR1 GTSNPN and CDR2 SVGIG (reference sequence). In DNA, the CDR3 is TGTGCCTGGAGTGACCACGGGAATAGCAATCAGCCCCAGCATTTT. It translates to CAWSDHGNSNQPQHF.

The V and J genes are TRBV9 and TRBJ2-6; D might be TRBD1 (5 bases). V shed 0 bases and J shed 0 bases, with 10 bases lying between them. Germline V gives CDR1 SGDLS, CDR2 YYNGEE. The CDR3 runs to 17 residues. Here the CDR3 reads CASSVGVRDSGANVLTF. The DNA of the CDR3 is TGTGCCAGCAGCGTAGGGGTCAGGGACTCTGGGGCCAACGTCCTGACTTTC. Together with reference TRBV9 and TRBJ2-6, the CDR3 gives the full variable domain: DSGVTQTPKHLITATGQRVTLRCSPRSGDLSVYWYQQSLDQGLQFLIQYYNGEERAKGNILERFSAQQFPDLHSELNLSSLELGDSALYFCASSVGVRDSGANVLTFGAGSRLTVL.

For the CDR3, the DNA is TGTGCCATCAGTGGACAGGGGGCCGGCCAAGAGACCCAGTACTTC. Its translation is CAISGQGAGQETQYF. The chain employs TRBV10-3 and TRBJ2-5; 10 nucleotides align to TRBD1. Germline CDR1 and CDR2: ENHRY and SYGVKD. V gave up 4 bases and J gave up 1 base; unmatched junction bases: 3. This CDR3 comprises 15 residues.